The 18 T cell receptor beta chains listed next were all sequenced from one sample in a study of blood T cell repertoires in COVID-19 (dated by TCRdb to the early 2020s). Receptor libraries were prepared by the immunoSEQ multiplex PCR assay. This immuneACCESS table, as held by TCRdb, lists in-frame sequences with V and J called but not all clones. Of the missing ones, under half trace to an unresolved V gene in checked studies; the others have no known cause. Counted in this sample were a few hundred thousand clones; more than 75% of them appeared once. The ten largest clones capture 2% to 2.5% of the sample. Sequenced input: PBMCs or T cells enriched from blood (not recorded which). The receptors come from a woman in her sixties in a cohort exposed to, infected with or recovered from COVID-19 (not recorded which).

A few counts support this clone. The chain joins TRBV6-4 to TRBJ2-3; TRBD2 matches 7 bases. V lost 4 bases, J lost 3 bases, and 4 bases stayed unmatched. The length of the CDR3 is 14 residues. CDR1 is MRHNA and CDR2 is SNTAGT in the germline V gene. Here the CDR3 DNA reads TGTGCCAGCAGTGCGGCGGGAGTAACAGATACGCAGTATTTT. Translation gives CASSAAGVTDTQYF.

The J gene is TRBJ1-1, the V gene TRBV28; TRBD1 agrees at 8 bases. J gave up 5 bases and V 4 bases, and 6 bases lay outside the gene matches. The germline V gene encodes CDR1 MDHEN and CDR2 SYDVKM. The CDR3 contains 14 residues. The CDR3, as DNA: TGTGCCAGCAGTTCAACAGGGGGATGGACTGAAGCTTTCTTT. Protein sequence: CASSSTGGWTEAFF.

This clone has ten or more counts. The chain employs TRBV4-3 and TRBJ2-7; 10 nucleotides match TRBD1. The CDR3 runs 16 residues. V dropped 1 base and J dropped 2; count of bases not matched to a gene: 5. Germline V gene lookup returns CDR1 LGHNA and CDR2 YSLEER. The CDR3, as DNA: TGCGCCAGCAGCCAAGCCCAGACAGGGGGCGCCTACGAGCAGTACTTC. It yields the protein CASSQAQTGGAYEQYF.

The chain has TRBV28 and TRBJ2-1; 8 bases fit TRBD2. Trimming cost V 5 bases and J 0 bases; bases outside gene matches: 6. Germline values: CDR1 MDHEN, CDR2 SYDVKM. The CDR3 covers 16 residues. The CDR3, as DNA: TGTGCCAGCAGTACCGGGAGGGAGAGCTCCTACAATGAGCAGTTCTTC. Amino acid sequence: CASSTGRESSYNEQFF.

This rearrangement joins TRBV5-6 to TRBJ1-6, with TRBD1 matching over 10 bases. V was pared by 4 bases and J by 4 bases, with 8 bases of the junction left unmatched. The CDR3 totals 17 residues. CDR1 is SGHDT, CDR2 YYEEEE, per germline. The CDR3 nucleotides read TGTGCCAGCAGCCGGGACAGGGGCAACCTTTATAATTCACCCCTCCACTTT. It specifies CASSRDRGNLYNSPLHF.

The chain carries TRBV5-1 and TRBJ1-5, with 7 bases fitting TRBD1. With 4 bases clipped from V and 0 bases from J, the junction kept 4 bases outside the gene matches. CDR3 length equals 15 residues. Germline CDR1 is SGHRS and CDR2 is YFSETQ. CDR3 residues: CASSTGTDSNQPQHF. The CDR3 nucleotides read TGCGCCAGCAGCACCGGGACAGATAGCAATCAGCCCCAGCATTTT.

CDR3 in DNA: TGTGCCAGTAGTTTTCCCCGAGGGAAGATCCCATACAATGAGCAGTTCTTC. Translation: CASSFPRGKIPYNEQFF. The rearrangement joins TRBV19 to TRBJ2-1, with D possibly TRBD2 on 5 matching bases. The CDR3 loop spans 17 amino acids. Germline V gene sequence: CDR1 LNHDA, CDR2 SQIVND (reference sequence). Trimming removed 5 bases from V and 4 bases from J, with 21 bases in between.

The rearrangement uses TRBV25-1 and TRBJ1-1, with D unresolved. Germline loops: CDR1 MGHDK, CDR2 SYGVNS. This CDR3 region has 13 residues. The V gene lost 4 bases and the J gene lost 2 bases, with 8 bases spanning the gap. CDR3 loop: CASSGPGNTEAFF. The DNA for the CDR3 is TGTGCCAGCAGTGGGCCAGGCAACACTGAAGCTTTCTTT.

This clone was seen a handful of times. This chain connects TRBV30 to TRBJ2-7; 12 bases map to TRBD1. The germline V gene encodes CDR1 GTSNPN and CDR2 SVGIG (reference sequence). CDR3 length equals 14 residues. Trimming cost V 4 bases and J 5 bases; bases outside gene matches: 6. For the CDR3, the DNA is TGTGCCTGGATGCGGGGACAGGGGGCCAACGAGCAGTACTTC. It is translated as CAWMRGQGANEQYF.

The chain carries TRBV24-1 and TRBJ2-2; 11 bases align to TRBD2. The V segment lost 3 bases and the J segment 5 bases; nucleotides outside the gene matches: 7. CDR3 size: 17 residues. Germline V gives CDR1 KGHDR, CDR2 SFDVKD. CDR3 DNA: TGTGCCACCAGTGATGGGGGGACTAGCGGCTTTACCGGGGAGCTGTTTTTT. Protein product: CATSDGGTSGFTGELFF.

The V and J genes are TRBV24-1 and TRBJ1-1; a possible D gene is TRBD1 (6 bases). With 4 bases removed from V and 8 bases from J, the gap between germline ends came to 16 bases. The V gene's germline CDR1 is KGHDR and CDR2 SFDVKD. This CDR3 spans 14 amino acids. CDR3 sequence (DNA): TGTGCCACCAGTGACCCTAACACAGGGTCGGAAGCTTTCTTT. Amino acid sequence: CATSDPNTGSEAFF.

V gene TRBV3-1 (or the pseudogene TRBV3-2) combines with J gene TRBJ2-1; maybe TRBD2 (6 bases). The germline CDR1 and CDR2 sequences are LGHDT and YNNKEL (reference sequence). CDR3 length equals 14 residues. V dropped 2 bases and J dropped 3 bases, with 8 bases sitting between them. CDR3 nucleotides: TGTGCCAGCAGCCAACCGACTAGCTACAATGAGCAGTTCTTC. Translation gives CASSQPTSYNEQFF.

The V call is TRBV28, the J call TRBJ2-7, with D tentatively TRBD1 (6 bases). V gave up 2 bases and J gave up 0 bases, with 8 bases separating them. This CDR3 has 14 residues. The germline gives CDR1 MDHEN, CDR2 SYDVKM. The CDR3 sequence is CASSLQGRSYEQYF. The CDR3 region has the DNA TGTGCCAGCAGTTTACAGGGGCGCTCCTACGAGCAGTACTTC.

This chain links TRBV18 with TRBJ2-7, with 9 positions matching TRBD1. From germline, CDR1 is KGHSH and CDR2 LQKENI. V shed 6 bases and J 6 bases; nucleotides not matched to a gene: 15. This CDR3 contains 16 residues. Here the CDR3 DNA reads TGTGCCAGCTCCCGAAACGGGGAACAGGGGGCCGGCGAGCAGTACTTC. It specifies CASSRNGEQGAGEQYF. The variable domain in full, completed from reference TRBV18 and TRBJ2-7, reads NAGVMQNPRHLVRRRGQEARLRCSPMKGHSHVYWYRQLPEEGLKFMVYLQKENIIDESGMPKERFSAEFPKEGPSILRIQQVVRGDSAAYFCASSRNGEQGAGEQYFGPGTRLTVT.

This clone appeared a single time. Here the CDR3 DNA reads TGTGCCAGCAGCCGGACAGACGAGCAGTACTTC. Residues: CASSRTDEQYF. The chain joins TRBV6-2 or TRBV6-3 to TRBJ2-7, with D perhaps TRBD1 (6 bases). Trimming stripped 6 bases from V and 5 bases from J, with 8 bases between. The CDR3 runs to 11 residues. CDR1 is MNHEY, CDR2 SVGEGT, per germline.

This chain connects TRBV30 to TRBJ1-1, with D maybe TRBD1 (6 bases). The CDR3 runs to 14 residues. The V gene's germline CDR1 is GTSNPN and CDR2 SVGIG (reference sequence). V lost 0 bases and J 1 base, leaving 9 bases between the germline ends. CDR3 sequence: CAWSVGGGNTEAFF. The CDR3 DNA follows: TGTGCCTGGAGTGTAGGGGGGGGGAACACTGAAGCTTTCTTT.

The rearrangement uses TRBV24-1 and TRBJ2-2, with 8 bases aligning to TRBD1. Per the germline V gene, CDR1 is KGHDR and CDR2 is SFDVKD. With 1 base clipped from V and 1 base from J, the junction kept 4 bases outside the gene matches. There are 17 residues in the CDR3. CDR3 amino acids: CATSDLRGTGNTGELFF. The DNA of the CDR3 is TGTGCCACCAGTGATTTAAGGGGGACAGGGAACACCGGGGAGCTGTTTTTT.

V gene TRBV28 combines with J gene TRBJ2-1, with 10 bases lining up with TRBD2. Trimming cost V 6 bases and J 5 bases; bases outside gene matches: 7. The CDR3 contains 15 residues. The germline CDR1 and CDR2 sequences are MDHEN and SYDVKM. The CDR3 loop reads CASRTLAGANNEQFF. The DNA for the CDR3 is TGTGCCAGCAGAACGCTAGCGGGGGCTAACAATGAGCAGTTCTTC. Variable domain in full (rest from reference TRBV28 and TRBJ2-1): DVKVTQSSRYLVKRTGEKVFLECVQDMDHENMFWYRQDPGLGLRLIYFSYDVKMKEKGDIPEGYSVSREKKERFSLILESASTNQTSMYLCASRTLAGANNEQFFGPGTRLTVL.